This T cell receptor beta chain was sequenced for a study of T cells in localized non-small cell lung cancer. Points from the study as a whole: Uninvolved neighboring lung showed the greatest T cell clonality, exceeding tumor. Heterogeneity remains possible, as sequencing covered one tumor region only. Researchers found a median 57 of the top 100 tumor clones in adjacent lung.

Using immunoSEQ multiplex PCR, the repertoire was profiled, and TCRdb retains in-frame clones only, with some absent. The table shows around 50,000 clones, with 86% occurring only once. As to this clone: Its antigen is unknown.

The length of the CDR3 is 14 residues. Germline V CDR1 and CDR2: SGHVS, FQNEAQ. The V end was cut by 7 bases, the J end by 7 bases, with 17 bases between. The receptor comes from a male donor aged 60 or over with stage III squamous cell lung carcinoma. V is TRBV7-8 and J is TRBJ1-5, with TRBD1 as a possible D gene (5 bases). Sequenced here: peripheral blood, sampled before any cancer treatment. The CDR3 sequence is CASTPRGLKQPQHF. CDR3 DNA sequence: TGTGCCAGCACCCCCCGGGGACTTAAACAGCCCCAGCATTTT.